Presented here are 27 T cell receptor beta chains from one specimen sequenced in a study of shared clonotypes between healthy human individuals. Repertoires were generated with immunoSEQ multiplex PCR, while TCRdb's copy carries only in-frame clones and drops some. The sample has around 2.1 million clones, approximately 95% seen once. The sample taken for sequencing was naive CD4+ T cells sorted from blood. Subset denoted: CD45RA+ positively selected. These receptors were taken from a man between 18 and 35 years old in good health.

The rearrangement joins TRBV7-9 to TRBJ2-3; 7 nucleotides agree with TRBD1. Germline V gives CDR1 SEHNR, CDR2 FQNEAQ (reference sequence). The CDR3 runs 14 residues. With 5 bases clipped from V and 6 bases from J, the junction kept 8 bases outside the gene matches. CDR3 loop: CASSLQGSGDTQYF. CDR3 coding DNA: TGTGCCAGCAGCCTACAGGGGTCCGGGGATACGCAGTATTTT.

This chain links TRBV2 with TRBJ2-1, with D uncertain. V dropped 5 bases and J dropped 10 bases, with 12 bases sitting between them. The CDR3 totals 12 residues. The V gene's germline CDR1 is SNHLY and CDR2 FYNNEI. Here the CDR3 DNA reads TGTGCCAGCAGTCTGGAGTTTGGGGAGCAGTTCTTC. This gives the protein CASSLEFGEQFF.

The chain joins TRBV13 to TRBJ2-6; 10 nucleotides match TRBD2. CDR1 and CDR2 from the germline V gene are PRHDT and FYEKMQ (reference sequence). With 5 bases clipped from V and 4 bases from J, the junction kept 20 bases outside the gene matches. CDR3 size: 21 residues. The chain's CDR3 is CASSPFTSLAGVTAGANVLTF. CDR3 sequence (DNA): TGTGCCAGCAGCCCTTTTACCTCCCTAGCGGGAGTAACGGCCGGGGCCAACGTCCTGACTTTC.

The rearrangement uses TRBV19 and TRBJ2-5, with D maybe TRBD2 (5 bases). CDR1 is LNHDA and CDR2 is SQIVND in the germline V gene (reference sequence). Trimming stripped 3 bases from V and 6 bases from J, with 17 bases between. The CDR3 has 15 residues. For the CDR3, the DNA is TGTGCCAGTAGTATGTCGGGGTTAAGCGGAAAGACCCAGTACTTC. Residues: CASSMSGLSGKTQYF.

The chain links TRBV2 to TRBJ1-1, with D maybe TRBD1 (5 bases). The germline V and J ends were trimmed by 10 bases and 3 bases, with 15 bases remaining between them. The CDR3 is 13 amino acids. Germline assignment: CDR1 SNHLY and CDR2 FYNNEI. This CDR3 is CATNRGGDTEAFF. The CDR3 nucleotides read TGTGCCACCAACAGAGGAGGGGACACTGAAGCTTTCTTT.

The chain recombines TRBV5-6 with TRBJ1-4; D perhaps matches TRBD1 (5 bases). V was shortened by 4 bases and J by 0 bases, with 13 bases between the two germline ends. The CDR3 has 16 amino acids. Per the germline V gene, CDR1 is SGHDT and CDR2 is YYEEEE. DNA for the CDR3: TGTGCCAGCAGCAATCGACAGTTAACAACTAATGAAAAACTGTTTTTT. Translated, it gives CASSNRQLTTNEKLFF.

The V and J genes are TRBV18 and TRBJ2-7; no firm D call. Deletions cut 2 bases from V and 6 bases from J, with 14 bases between. Germline lookup yields CDR1 KGHSH and CDR2 LQKENI. The CDR3 sequence is 14 residues long. CDR3 residues: CASSPGRNAGEQYF. CDR3 coding DNA: TGTGCCAGCTCACCAGGACGGAATGCCGGCGAGCAGTACTTC.

This chain uses TRBV27 with TRBJ1-4, with D unclear. This CDR3 has 16 residues. V was cut by 5 bases and J by 0 bases, with 13 bases left in between. Per the germline V gene, CDR1 is MNHEY and CDR2 is SMNVEV (reference sequence). The CDR3 sequence is CASSRTLTSTNEKLFF. The CDR3 nucleotides are TGTGCCAGCAGTCGCACCTTAACCTCAACTAATGAAAAACTGTTTTTT.

The chain links TRBV27 to TRBJ2-7; TRBD1 is a possible D gene (6 bases). CDR1 MNHEY and CDR2 SMNVEV come from the germline V gene (reference sequence). V lost 5 bases and J 7 bases, leaving 15 bases between the germline ends. The CDR3 extends over 13 amino acids. The CDR3 region is CASSPNQGREQYF. For the CDR3, the DNA is TGTGCCAGCAGTCCAAACCAGGGGCGGGAGCAGTACTTC.

On this clone itself: This CDR3 is also generated by other DNA sequences in the sample. The chain joins TRBV27 to TRBJ1-1; D might be TRBD1 (6 bases). This CDR3 spans 13 amino acids. V was cut by 3 bases and J by 5 bases, with 10 bases left in between. CDR1 and CDR2 (germline): MNHEY, SMNVEV (reference sequence). CDR3 region: CASSFRGGTEAFF. The DNA for the CDR3 is TGTGCCAGCAGTTTCAGGGGTGGGACTGAAGCTTTCTTT.

The chain uses TRBV4-1 and TRBJ2-7, with 9 nucleotides matching TRBD2. V lost 4 bases to trimming and J lost 5 bases; unmatched junction nucleotides: 9. The CDR3 has 15 residues. CDR1 and CDR2 (germline): MGHRA, YSYEKL. This chain's CDR3 is CASSPLAGGLDEQYF. CDR3 DNA: TGCGCCAGCAGCCCGCTTGCGGGAGGGCTCGACGAGCAGTACTTC.

This chain links TRBV25-1 with TRBJ1-1; possible D gene TRBD1, 5 bases. Per the germline V gene, CDR1 is MGHDK and CDR2 is SYGVNS. Trimming left V 0 bases short and J 7 bases short, with 9 bases between. The CDR3 totals 13 residues. CDR3 DNA sequence: TGTGCCAGCAGTGAATACTGGGGGAGTGAAGCTTTCTTT. This encodes CASSEYWGSEAFF.

The chain is built from TRBV19 and TRBJ1-5, with TRBD1 matching over 9 bases. This CDR3 contains 15 residues. V gave up 3 bases and J gave up 7 bases; unmatched junction bases: 7. Per germline, CDR1 LNHDA and CDR2 SQIVND (reference sequence). CDR3 nucleotide sequence: TGTGCCAGTAGTATGATGGGGACAGGGCACCAGCCCCAGCATTTT. Its protein product is CASSMMGTGHQPQHF.

The chain has TRBV5-1 and TRBJ2-7; weak D call: TRBD1 (6 bases). Germline CDR1 is SGHRS and CDR2 is YFSETQ. The V gene lost 3 bases and the J gene lost 0 bases, with 13 bases spanning the gap. This CDR3 spans 15 amino acids. The CDR3 DNA reads as TGCGCCAGCAGCTGGGCCAGGGGCAGCTCCTACGAGCAGTACTTC. It translates to CASSWARGSSYEQYF.

DNA for the CDR3: TGTGCCAGCAGCTTACGAGGGACGGGGATCTACGAGCAGTACTTC. As protein: CASSLRGTGIYEQYF. This chain uses TRBV11-2 with TRBJ2-7; D may correspond to TRBD1 or TRBD2 (5 bases each). CDR3 length equals 15 residues. Germline CDR1 is SGHAT and CDR2 is FQNNGV. V lost 2 bases and J lost 3, with 14 bases in between.

This clone occurred once. The chain combines TRBV7-8 with TRBJ2-7, with 12 bases fitting TRBD2. Germline values: CDR1 SGHVS, CDR2 FQNEAQ. The CDR3 totals 13 residues. Trimming took 6 bases from V and 9 from J; bases not matched to a gene: 6. The CDR3 region has the DNA TGTGCCAGCAGGACTAGCGGGAGTTCGGGGCAGTACTTC. Translating gives CASRTSGSSGQYF. The full variable domain, in which reference TRBV7-8 and TRBJ2-7 provide the parts outside the CDR3, is GAGVSQSPRYKVAKRGQDVALRCDPISGHVSLFWYQQALGQGPEFLTYFQNEAQLDKSGLPSDRFFAERPEGSVSTLKIQRTQQEDSAVYLCASRTSGSSGQYFGPGTRLTVT.

The genes are TRBV12-5 and TRBJ2-7, with a weak D call TRBD2 (5 bases). Germline CDR1 LGHNT, CDR2 FRNRAP. The CDR3 loop spans 13 amino acids. V was clipped by 4 bases and J by 1 base, with 8 bases between them. CDR3 DNA sequence: TGTGCTAGTGGTTCCGGGATATCCTACGAGCAGTACTTC. It encodes CASGSGISYEQYF.

About this clone itself: The same CDR3 also results from other DNA sequences found in this sample. The chain employs TRBV5-1 and TRBJ1-4; 8 bases fit TRBD1. The V gene's germline CDR1 is SGHRS and CDR2 YFSETQ. There are 15 residues in the CDR3. Unmatched junction bases numbered 3, after V lost 5 bases and J lost 0 bases. CDR3 protein: CASSLTGATNEKLFF. The DNA for the CDR3 is TGCGCCAGCAGTCTGACAGGGGCAACTAATGAAAAACTGTTTTTT.

The CDR3 protein is CASSPRPAYNEQFF. CDR3 DNA sequence: TGTGCCAGCTCACCACGCCCCGCCTACAATGAGCAGTTCTTC. The genes are TRBV18 and TRBJ2-1; D gene uncertain. The CDR3 totals 14 residues. CDR1 is KGHSH, CDR2 LQKENI, per germline. V lost 1 base to trimming and J lost 2 bases, with 6 bases between them.

This clone appeared once. This sequence joins TRBV10-1 and TRBJ2-3; D may be TRBD1 or TRBD2 (5 bases each). Per the germline V gene, CDR1 is WNHNN and CDR2 is SYGVQD (reference sequence). With 0 bases removed from V and 7 bases from J, the gap between germline ends came to 20 bases. This CDR3 comprises 17 residues. CDR3 sequence (DNA): TGCGCCAGCAGTGAGTCGTCCCTCGGGACCACCTTCAATACGCAGTATTTT. It codes for CASSESSLGTTFNTQYF.

The gene calls are TRBV6-5 and TRBJ1-1, with TRBD1 matching 9 bases. V gave up 4 bases and J gave up 3 bases; unmatched junction bases: 3. Germline CDR1 MNHEY, CDR2 SVGAGI. CDR3 size: 14 residues. The CDR3 sequence is CASSSTGGHTEAFF. CDR3 nucleotide sequence: TGTGCCAGCAGTTCTACAGGGGGCCACACTGAAGCTTTCTTT.

A remark on this clone: Other DNA sequences in this specimen translate into the identical CDR3. The rearrangement joins TRBV5-4 to TRBJ2-5; 9 bases are a match to TRBD2. V shed 1 base, J shed 2 bases, and the junction held 3 bases outside the gene matches. The CDR3 is 15 residues long. The germline V gene has CDR1 SGHNT and CDR2 YYREEE (reference sequence). CDR3 sequence: CASSLRLAGQETQYF. CDR3 DNA: TGTGCCAGCAGCTTGCGGCTAGCGGGACAAGAGACCCAGTACTTC. The whole variable domain, remainder taken from reference TRBV5-4 and TRBJ2-5, is ETGVTQSPTHLIKTRGQQVTLRCSSQSGHNTVSWYQQALGQGPQFIFQYYREEENGRGNFPPRFSGLQFPNYSSELNVNALELDDSALYLCASSLRLAGQETQYFGPGTRLLVL.

This clone has only one observation. The chain uses TRBV2 and TRBJ2-2, with D possibly TRBD2 on 7 matching bases. Germline V gene data show CDR1 as SNHLY and CDR2 as FYNNEI. With 10 bases removed from V and 2 bases from J, the gap between germline ends came to 11 bases. This CDR3 spans 13 amino acids. The CDR3: CATGGNNTGELFF. CDR3 DNA sequence: TGTGCCACGGGGGGCAACAACACCGGGGAGCTGTTTTTT.

The chain links TRBV27 to TRBJ2-7, with a possible D match to TRBD1 (5 bases). This CDR3 is 14 amino acids long. Germline V gives CDR1 MNHEY, CDR2 SMNVEV (reference sequence). V was pared by 6 bases and J by 4 bases, with 16 bases between. The DNA for the CDR3 is TGTGCCAGCAGCCGTACAGGTCAGGCTTACGAGCAGTACTTC. It codes for CASSRTGQAYEQYF.

This rearrangement joins TRBV19 to TRBJ1-3; D unresolved. The CDR3 length is 15 residues. Germline loops: CDR1 LNHDA, CDR2 SQIVND (reference sequence). V lost 3 bases and J 0 bases, leaving 9 bases between the germline ends. CDR3 residues: CASSMSALSGNTIYF. The DNA for the CDR3 is TGTGCCAGTAGTATGTCGGCCCTCTCTGGAAACACCATATATTTT.

The CDR3 loop reads CASSELTGLQETQYF. The DNA for the CDR3 is TGTGCCAGCAGTGAGTTGACAGGGCTACAAGAGACCCAGTACTTC. The chain couples TRBV25-1 to TRBJ2-5, with 7 bases aligning to TRBD1. Looked up from germline, CDR1 is MGHDK and CDR2 is SYGVNS. The ends lost 3 bases at V and 2 bases at J; junction bases unmatched: 6. CDR3 size: 15 residues.

The V call is TRBV7-9, the J call TRBJ2-3, with D perhaps matching TRBD2 (6 bases). Trimming cost V 2 bases and J 5 bases, with 20 bases left between them. This CDR3 region has 17 residues. Germline values: CDR1 SEHNR, CDR2 FQNEAQ (reference sequence). In DNA, the CDR3 is TGTGCCAGCAGCTTAATCCCCCTGGCACAAGCGGGAGATACGCAGTATTTT. The encoded protein is CASSLIPLAQAGDTQYF.